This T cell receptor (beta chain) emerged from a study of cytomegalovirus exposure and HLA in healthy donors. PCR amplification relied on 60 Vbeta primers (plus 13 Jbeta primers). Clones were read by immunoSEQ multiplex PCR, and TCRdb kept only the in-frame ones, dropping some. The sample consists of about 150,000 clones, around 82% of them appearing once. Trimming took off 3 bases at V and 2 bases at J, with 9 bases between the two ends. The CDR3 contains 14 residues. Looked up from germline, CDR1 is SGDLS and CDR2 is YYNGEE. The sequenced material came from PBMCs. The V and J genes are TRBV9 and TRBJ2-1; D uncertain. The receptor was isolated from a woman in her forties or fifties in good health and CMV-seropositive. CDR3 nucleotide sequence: TGTGCCAGCAGCGGGAGCGACCCCTACAATGAGCAGTTCTTC. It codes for CASSGSDPYNEQFF.